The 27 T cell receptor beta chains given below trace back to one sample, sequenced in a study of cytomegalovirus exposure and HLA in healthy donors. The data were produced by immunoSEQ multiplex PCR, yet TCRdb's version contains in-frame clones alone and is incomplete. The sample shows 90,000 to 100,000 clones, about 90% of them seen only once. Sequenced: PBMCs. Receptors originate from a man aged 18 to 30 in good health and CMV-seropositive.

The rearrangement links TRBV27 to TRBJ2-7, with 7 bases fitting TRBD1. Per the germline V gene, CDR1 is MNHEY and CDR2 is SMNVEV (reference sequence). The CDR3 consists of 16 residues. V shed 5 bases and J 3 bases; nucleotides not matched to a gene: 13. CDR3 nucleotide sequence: TGTGCCAGCAGTCCCCCAGATAGGGGGCGAAGCTACGAGCAGTACTTC. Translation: CASSPPDRGRSYEQYF.

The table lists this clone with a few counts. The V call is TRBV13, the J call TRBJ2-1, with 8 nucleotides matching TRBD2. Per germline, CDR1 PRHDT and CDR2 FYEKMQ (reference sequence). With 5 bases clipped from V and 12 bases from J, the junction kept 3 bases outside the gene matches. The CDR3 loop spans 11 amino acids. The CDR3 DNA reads TGTGCCAGCAGCCGGGGGGGTGGGCAGTTCTTC. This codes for CASSRGGGQFF.

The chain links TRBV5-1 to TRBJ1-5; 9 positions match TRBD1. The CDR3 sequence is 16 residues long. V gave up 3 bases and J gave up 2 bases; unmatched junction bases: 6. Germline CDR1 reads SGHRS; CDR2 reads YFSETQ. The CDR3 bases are TGCGCCAGCAGCTCATTAAGGACAGGGGGCAATCAGCCCCAGCATTTT. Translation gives CASSSLRTGGNQPQHF.

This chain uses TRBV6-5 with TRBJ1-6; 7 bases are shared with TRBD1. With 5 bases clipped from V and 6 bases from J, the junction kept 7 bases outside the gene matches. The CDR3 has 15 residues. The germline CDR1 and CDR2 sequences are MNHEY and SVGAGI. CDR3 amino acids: CASSHLTGFNSPLHF. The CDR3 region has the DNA TGTGCCAGCAGTCACCTGACAGGGTTTAATTCACCCCTCCACTTT.

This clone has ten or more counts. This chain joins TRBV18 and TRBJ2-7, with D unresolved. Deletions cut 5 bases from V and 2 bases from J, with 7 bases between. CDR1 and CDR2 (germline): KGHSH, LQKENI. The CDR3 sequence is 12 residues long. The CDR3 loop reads CASSSHPYEQYF. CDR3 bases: TGTGCCAGCTCAAGCCACCCCTACGAGCAGTACTTC.

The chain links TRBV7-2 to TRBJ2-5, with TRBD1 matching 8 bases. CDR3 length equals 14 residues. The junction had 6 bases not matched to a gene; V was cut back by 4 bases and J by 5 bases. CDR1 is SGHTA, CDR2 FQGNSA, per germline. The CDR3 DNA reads TGTGCCAGCAGCTACAGGGGGTTGGGGGAGACCCAGTACTTC. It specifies CASSYRGLGETQYF.

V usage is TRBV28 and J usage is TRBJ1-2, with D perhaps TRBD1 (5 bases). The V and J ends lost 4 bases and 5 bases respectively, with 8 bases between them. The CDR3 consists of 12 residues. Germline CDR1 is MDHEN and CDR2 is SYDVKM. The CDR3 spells CASSWGLYGYTF. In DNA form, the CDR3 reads TGTGCCAGCAGTTGGGGACTGTATGGCTACACCTTC.

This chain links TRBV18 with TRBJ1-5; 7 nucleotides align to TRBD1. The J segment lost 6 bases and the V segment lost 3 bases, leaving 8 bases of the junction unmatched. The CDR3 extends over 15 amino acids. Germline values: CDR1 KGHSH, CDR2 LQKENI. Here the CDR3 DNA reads TGTGCCAGCTCACCGATGACAGGGTTCGGTCAGCCCCAGCATTTT. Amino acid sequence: CASSPMTGFGQPQHF.

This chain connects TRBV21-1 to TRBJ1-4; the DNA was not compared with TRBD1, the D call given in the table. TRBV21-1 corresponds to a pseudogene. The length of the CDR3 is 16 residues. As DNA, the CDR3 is TGTGCCAGCAGTGGACAGGGAGTACTGGCTAATGAAAAACTGTTTTTT. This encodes CASSGQGVLANEKLFF.

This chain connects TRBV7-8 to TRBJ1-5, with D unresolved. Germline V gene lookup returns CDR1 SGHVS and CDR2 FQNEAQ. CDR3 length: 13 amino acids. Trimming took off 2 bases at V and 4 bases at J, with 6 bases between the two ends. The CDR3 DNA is TGTGCCAGCAGCTTATCCCGTAATCAGCCCCAGCATTTT. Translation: CASSLSRNQPQHF.

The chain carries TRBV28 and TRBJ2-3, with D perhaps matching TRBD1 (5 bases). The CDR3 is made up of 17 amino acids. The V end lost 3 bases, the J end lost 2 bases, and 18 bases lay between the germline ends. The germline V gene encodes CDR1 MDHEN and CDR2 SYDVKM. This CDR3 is CASSFDDRRPLTDTQYF. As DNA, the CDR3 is TGTGCCAGCAGTTTCGACGACAGACGACCTCTCACAGATACGCAGTATTTT.

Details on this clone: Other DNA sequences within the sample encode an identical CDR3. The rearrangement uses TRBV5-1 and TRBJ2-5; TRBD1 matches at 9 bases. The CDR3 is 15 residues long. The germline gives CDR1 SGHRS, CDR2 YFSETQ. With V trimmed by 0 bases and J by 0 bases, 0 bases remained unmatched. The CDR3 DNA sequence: TGCGCCAGCAGCTTGGGGGACAGGGACCAAGAGACCCAGTACTTC. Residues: CASSLGDRDQETQYF.

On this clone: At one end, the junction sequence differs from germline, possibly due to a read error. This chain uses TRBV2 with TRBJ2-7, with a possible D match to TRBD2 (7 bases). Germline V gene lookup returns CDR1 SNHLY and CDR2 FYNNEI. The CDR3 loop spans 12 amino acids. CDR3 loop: CASSGDGLGGVF. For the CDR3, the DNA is TGTGCCAGCAGCGGCGATGGACTAGGGGGTGTTTTC.

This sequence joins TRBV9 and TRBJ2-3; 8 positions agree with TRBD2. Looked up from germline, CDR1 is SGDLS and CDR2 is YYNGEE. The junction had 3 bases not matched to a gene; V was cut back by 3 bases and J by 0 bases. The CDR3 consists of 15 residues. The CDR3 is CASSATSGSTDTQYF. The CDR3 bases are TGTGCCAGCAGCGCAACTAGCGGAAGCACAGATACGCAGTATTTT.

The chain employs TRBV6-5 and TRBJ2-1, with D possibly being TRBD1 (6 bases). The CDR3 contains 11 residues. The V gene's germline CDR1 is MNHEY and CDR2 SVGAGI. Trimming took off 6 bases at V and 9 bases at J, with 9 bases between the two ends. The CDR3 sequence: CASRQGGEQFF. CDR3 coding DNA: TGTGCCAGCAGACAGGGTGGTGAGCAGTTCTTC.

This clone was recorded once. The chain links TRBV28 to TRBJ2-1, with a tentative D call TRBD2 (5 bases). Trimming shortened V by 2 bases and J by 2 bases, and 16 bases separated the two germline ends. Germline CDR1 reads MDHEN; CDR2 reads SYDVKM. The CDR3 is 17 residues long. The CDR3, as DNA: TGTGCCAGCAGTTTACGGGAAAGGAACATCGCCTACAATGAGCAGTTCTTC. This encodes CASSLRERNIAYNEQFF.

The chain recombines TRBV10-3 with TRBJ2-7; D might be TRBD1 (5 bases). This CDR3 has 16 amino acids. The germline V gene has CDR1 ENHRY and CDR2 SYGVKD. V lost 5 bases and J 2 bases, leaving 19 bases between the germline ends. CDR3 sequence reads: CAISTLGPGLTYEQYF. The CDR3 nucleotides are TGTGCCATCAGTACCTTGGGTCCAGGGCTTACCTACGAGCAGTACTTC.

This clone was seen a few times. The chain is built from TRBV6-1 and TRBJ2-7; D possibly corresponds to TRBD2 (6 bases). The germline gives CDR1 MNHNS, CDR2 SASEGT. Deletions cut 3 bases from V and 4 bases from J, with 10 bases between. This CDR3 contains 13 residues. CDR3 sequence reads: CASSDALAYEQYF. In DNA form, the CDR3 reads TGTGCCAGCAGTGATGCTCTAGCGTACGAGCAGTACTTC.

The CDR3 sequence is CASSLTGENEQFF. The CDR3 nucleotides read TGTGCCAGCAGTTTAACAGGGGAGAATGAGCAGTTCTTC. The rearrangement links TRBV28 to TRBJ2-1; 7 bases match TRBD1. The CDR3 consists of 13 residues. J gave up 7 bases and V 2 bases, and 2 bases lay outside the gene matches. The germline gives CDR1 MDHEN, CDR2 SYDVKM.

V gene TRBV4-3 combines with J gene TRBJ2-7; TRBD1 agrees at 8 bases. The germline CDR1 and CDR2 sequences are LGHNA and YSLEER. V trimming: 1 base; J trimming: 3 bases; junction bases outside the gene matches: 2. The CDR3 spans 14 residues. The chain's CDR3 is CASSQVTGDYEQYF. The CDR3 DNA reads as TGCGCCAGCAGCCAAGTGACAGGGGACTACGAGCAGTACTTC.

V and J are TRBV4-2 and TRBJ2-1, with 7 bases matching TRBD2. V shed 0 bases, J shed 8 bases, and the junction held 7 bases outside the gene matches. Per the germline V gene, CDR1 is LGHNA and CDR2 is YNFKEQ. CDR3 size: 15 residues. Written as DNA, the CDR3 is TGTGCCAGCAGCCAAGATGCGGGAGTTCTCGATGAGCAGTTCTTC. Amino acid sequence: CASSQDAGVLDEQFF.

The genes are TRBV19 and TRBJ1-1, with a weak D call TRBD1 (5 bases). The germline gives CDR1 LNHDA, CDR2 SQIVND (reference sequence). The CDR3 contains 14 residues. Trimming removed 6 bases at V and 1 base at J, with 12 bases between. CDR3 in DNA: TGTGCCAGTAGATTCATAGGACAGAACACTGAAGCTTTCTTT. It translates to CASRFIGQNTEAFF.

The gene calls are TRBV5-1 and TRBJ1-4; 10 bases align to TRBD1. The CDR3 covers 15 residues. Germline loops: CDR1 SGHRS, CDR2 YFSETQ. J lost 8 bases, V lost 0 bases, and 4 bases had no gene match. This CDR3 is CASSLGDRGKEKLFF. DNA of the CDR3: TGCGCCAGCAGCTTGGGGGACAGGGGCAAGGAAAAACTGTTTTTT.

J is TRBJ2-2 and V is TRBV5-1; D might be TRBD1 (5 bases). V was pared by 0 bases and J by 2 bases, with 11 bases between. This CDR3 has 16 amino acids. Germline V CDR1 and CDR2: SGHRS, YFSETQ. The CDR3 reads CASSLDAGANTGELFF. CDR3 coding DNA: TGCGCCAGCAGCTTGGACGCTGGGGCAAACACCGGGGAGCTGTTTTTT.

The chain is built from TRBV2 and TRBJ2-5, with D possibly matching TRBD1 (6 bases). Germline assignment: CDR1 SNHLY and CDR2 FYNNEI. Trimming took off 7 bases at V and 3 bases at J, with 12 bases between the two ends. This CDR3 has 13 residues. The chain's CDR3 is CASNGQKKETQYF. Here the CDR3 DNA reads TGTGCCAGCAATGGACAGAAAAAAGAGACCCAGTACTTC. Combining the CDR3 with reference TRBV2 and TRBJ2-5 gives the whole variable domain EPEVTQTPSHQVTQMGQEVILRCVPISNHLYFYWYRQILGQKVEFLVSFYNNEISEKSEIFDDQFSVERPDGSNFTLKIRSTKLEDSAMYFCASNGQKKETQYFGPGTRLLVL.

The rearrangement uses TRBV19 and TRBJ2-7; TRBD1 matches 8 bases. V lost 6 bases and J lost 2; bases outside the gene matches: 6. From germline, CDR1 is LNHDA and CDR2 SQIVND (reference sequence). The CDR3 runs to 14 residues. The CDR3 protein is CASSRTGQTYEQYF. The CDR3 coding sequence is TGTGCCAGTAGCCGGACAGGGCAGACCTACGAGCAGTACTTC.

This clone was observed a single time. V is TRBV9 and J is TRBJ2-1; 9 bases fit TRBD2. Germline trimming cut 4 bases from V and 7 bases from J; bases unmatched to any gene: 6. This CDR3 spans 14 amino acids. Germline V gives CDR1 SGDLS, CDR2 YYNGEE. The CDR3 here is CASSPGLARNEQFF. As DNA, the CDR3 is TGTGCCAGCAGCCCTGGACTAGCGAGGAATGAGCAGTTCTTC.